This TCR beta chain was recorded in a study of cytomegalovirus exposure and HLA in healthy donors. Study information: A previous analysis identified approximately 110 million unique TCR beta sequences derived from around 200 million T cells. Caucasian-associated ancestry cluster membership applied to 75% to 85% of approximately 400 genotyped donors. Study-wide results and limits: Within a later analysis, the majority of CMV-associated TCR beta chains appeared HLA-restricted. It was reported that the classifier diagnosed cytomegalovirus status with high specificity and sensitivity in both the original and validation cohorts.

CDR3 length: 14 residues. The germline CDR1 and CDR2 sequences are SGHRS and YFSETQ. Deletions cut 4 bases from V and 8 bases from J, with 15 bases between. In the PCR, 60 Vbeta and 13 Jbeta primers were used. Only in-frame clones appear in the TCRdb table, and some are missing; sequencing was by immunoSEQ multiplex PCR. The sample lists 150,000 to 200,000 clones; 65% to 85% were seen once. With regard to this clone: Antigen unknown.

The chain couples TRBV5-1 to TRBJ1-4; tentative D call: TRBD1 (5 bases). The origin of this receptor is a man aged 35 to 55 in good health and CMV-seropositive. Sequencing used PBMCs. CDR3 DNA sequence: TGCGCCAGCAGCCCGGGGAGGGGAGGCGAAAAACTGTTTTTT. Translating gives CASSPGRGGEKLFF.